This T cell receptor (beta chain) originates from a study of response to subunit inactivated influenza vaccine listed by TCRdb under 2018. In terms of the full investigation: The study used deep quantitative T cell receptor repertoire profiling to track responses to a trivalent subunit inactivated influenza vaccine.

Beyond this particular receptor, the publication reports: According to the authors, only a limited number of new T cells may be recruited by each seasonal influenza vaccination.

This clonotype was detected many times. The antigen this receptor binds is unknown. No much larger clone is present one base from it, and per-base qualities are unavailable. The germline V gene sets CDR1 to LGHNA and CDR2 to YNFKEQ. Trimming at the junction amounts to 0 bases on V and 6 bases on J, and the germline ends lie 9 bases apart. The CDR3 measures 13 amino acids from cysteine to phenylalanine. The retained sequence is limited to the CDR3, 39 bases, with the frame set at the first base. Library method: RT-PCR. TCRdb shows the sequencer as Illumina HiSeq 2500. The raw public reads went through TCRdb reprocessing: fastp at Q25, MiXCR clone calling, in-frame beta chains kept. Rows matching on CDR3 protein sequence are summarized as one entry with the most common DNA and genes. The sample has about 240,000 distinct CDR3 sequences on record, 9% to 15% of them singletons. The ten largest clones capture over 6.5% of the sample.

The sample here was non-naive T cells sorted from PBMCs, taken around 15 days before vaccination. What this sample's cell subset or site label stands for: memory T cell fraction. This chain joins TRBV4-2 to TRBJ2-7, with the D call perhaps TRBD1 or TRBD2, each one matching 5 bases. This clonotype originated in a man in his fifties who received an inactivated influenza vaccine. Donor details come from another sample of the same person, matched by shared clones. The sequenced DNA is TGTGCCAGCAGCCAAGATTGGGGGAGCGAGCAGTACTTC. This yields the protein CASSQDWGSEQYF.